This T cell receptor (beta chain) was sequenced for a study of T-cell reconstitution after alpha-beta-depleted transplantation in children listed by TCRdb under 2016. For the wider study: Using TCR repertoire profiling, the study quantitatively followed how T-cell immune reconstitution unfolded in children after TCRalphabeta/CD19-depleted allogeneic hematopoietic cell transplantation.

The treatment or condition label here, explained by the study, means: allogeneic hematopoietic cell transplantation with graft depleted of TCRalphabeta T cells and CD19 B cells. The transplant recipients were children given TCRalphabeta/CD19-depleted allogeneic hematopoietic cell grafts. As concerns this clonotype: The antigen it binds to is not known. No much larger clone exists at a distance of one base, and base qualities are not known.

What the work shows at the level of the full study, not this receptor alone: About two months after transplant, the apparently early recovery of alphabetaT-cell counts reportedly depended on just several hundred clones that had expanded rapidly and came from non-depleted graft cells. In some patients, high TCRbeta diversity at day 60 was attributed to recipient T cells and intrathymic progenitors that had survived conditioning. Over the following months the frequencies of hyperexpanded clones went down, and after one year T-cell counts and TCRbeta diversity were mostly credited to newly produced T cells.

The CDR3 goes from the cysteine to the phenylalanine over 15 residues. The sequence is cut down to CDR3 DNA, 45 bases in frame from base 1. V is shortened by 5 bases, J by 3 bases, and the region joining them spans 17 bases. Library creation used PCR. Sequencing was carried out with an Illumina HiSeq 2500. To normalize quantification of the TCRbeta repertoire, the TCR libraries were built with molecular barcoding that relied on unique molecular identifiers. In TCRdb, the public reads were trimmed at Q25 with fastp and aligned with MiXCR, with productive beta chains retained. CDR3 protein sequences are deduplicated, and each keeps its most common genes and DNA. This sample comprises about a million distinct CDR3 sequences, less than 30% of them detected only once. The ten largest make up roughly 28% of the sample.

The chain was built from TRBV12-3 or TRBV12-4 and TRBJ2-7, and the D gene may be TRBD1, 6 bases matching. The clonotype comes from a boy younger than two who had a stem cell transplant for SCID, so the T cells may come from the graft donor. This material consisted of PBMCs, mostly from graft donor cells, taken 360 days after TCRalphabeta/CD19-depleted stem cell transplant. Read as DNA, the sequence is TGTGCCAGCAGTCTTAGACAGGCCGTTAGCTACGAGCAGTACTTC. Its translation is CASSLRQAVSYEQYF.